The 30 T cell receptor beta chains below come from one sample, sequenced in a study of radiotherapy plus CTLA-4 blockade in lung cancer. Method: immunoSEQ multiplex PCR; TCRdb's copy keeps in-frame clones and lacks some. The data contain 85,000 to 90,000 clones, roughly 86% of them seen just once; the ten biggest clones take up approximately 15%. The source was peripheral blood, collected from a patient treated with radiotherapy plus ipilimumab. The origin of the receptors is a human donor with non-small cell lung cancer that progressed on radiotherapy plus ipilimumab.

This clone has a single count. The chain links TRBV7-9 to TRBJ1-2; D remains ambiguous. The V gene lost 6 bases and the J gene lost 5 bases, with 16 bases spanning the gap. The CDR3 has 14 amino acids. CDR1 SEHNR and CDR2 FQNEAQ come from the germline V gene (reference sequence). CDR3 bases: TGTGCCAGCAGACCGGACGGAGTTGGATATGGCTACACCTTC. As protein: CASRPDGVGYGYTF. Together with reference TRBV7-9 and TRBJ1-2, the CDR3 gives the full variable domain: DTGVSQNPRHKITKRGQNVTFRCDPISEHNRLYWYRQTLGQGPEFLTYFQNEAQLEKSRLLSDRFSAERPKGSFSTLEIQRTEQGDSAMYLCASRPDGVGYGYTFGSGTRLTVV.

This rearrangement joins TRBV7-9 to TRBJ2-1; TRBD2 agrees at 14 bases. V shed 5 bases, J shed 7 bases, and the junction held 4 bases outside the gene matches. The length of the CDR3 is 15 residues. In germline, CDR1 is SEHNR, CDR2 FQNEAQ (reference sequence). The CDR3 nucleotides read TGTGCCAGCAGCCCCCGACTAGCGGGGGGGAATGAGCAGTTCTTC. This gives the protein CASSPRLAGGNEQFF.

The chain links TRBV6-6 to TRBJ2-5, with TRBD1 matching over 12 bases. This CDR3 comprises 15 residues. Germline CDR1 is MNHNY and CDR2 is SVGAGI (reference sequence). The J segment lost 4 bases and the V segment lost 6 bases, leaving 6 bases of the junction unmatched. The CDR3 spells CASSPRDRGPETQYF. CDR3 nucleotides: TGTGCCAGCAGCCCTCGGGACAGGGGGCCAGAGACCCAGTACTTC.

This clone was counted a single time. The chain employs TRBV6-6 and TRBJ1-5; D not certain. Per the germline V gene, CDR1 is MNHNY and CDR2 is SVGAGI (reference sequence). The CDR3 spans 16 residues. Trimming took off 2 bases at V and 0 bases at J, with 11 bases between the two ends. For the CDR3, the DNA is TGTGCCAGCAGTTACGGAGGGAGAACTAGCAATCAGCCCCAGCATTTT. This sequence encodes CASSYGGRTSNQPQHF.

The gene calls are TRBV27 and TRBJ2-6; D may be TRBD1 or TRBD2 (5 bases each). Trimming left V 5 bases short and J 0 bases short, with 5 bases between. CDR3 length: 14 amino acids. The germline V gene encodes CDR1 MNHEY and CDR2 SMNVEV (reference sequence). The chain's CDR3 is CASSGGSGANVLTF. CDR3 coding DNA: TGTGCCAGCAGTGGGGGCTCTGGGGCCAACGTCCTGACTTTC.

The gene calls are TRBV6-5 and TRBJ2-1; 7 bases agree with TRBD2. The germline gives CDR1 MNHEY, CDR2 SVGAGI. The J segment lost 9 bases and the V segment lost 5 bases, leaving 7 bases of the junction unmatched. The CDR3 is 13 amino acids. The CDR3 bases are TGTGCCAGCAGTCAAAGACTAGCCGGTGAGCAGTTCTTC. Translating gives CASSQRLAGEQFF.

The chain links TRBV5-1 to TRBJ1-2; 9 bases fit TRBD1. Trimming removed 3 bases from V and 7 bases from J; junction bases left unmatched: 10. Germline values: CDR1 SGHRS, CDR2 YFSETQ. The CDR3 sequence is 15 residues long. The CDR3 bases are TGCGCCAGCAGCTCCTCGACACAGGGGGCGGGTGGCTACACCTTC. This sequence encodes CASSSSTQGAGGYTF.

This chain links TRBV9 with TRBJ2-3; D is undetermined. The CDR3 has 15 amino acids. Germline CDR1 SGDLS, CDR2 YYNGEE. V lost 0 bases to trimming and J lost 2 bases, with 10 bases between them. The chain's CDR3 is CASSVAGVHTDTQYF. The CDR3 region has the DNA TGTGCCAGCAGCGTAGCTGGGGTTCACACAGATACGCAGTATTTT.

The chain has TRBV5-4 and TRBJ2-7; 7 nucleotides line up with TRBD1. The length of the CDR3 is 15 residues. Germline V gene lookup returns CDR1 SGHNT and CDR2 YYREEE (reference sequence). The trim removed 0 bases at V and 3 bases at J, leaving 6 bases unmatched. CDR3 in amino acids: CASSLAGTANYEQYF. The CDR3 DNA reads TGTGCCAGCAGCTTGGCCGGGACAGCTAACTACGAGCAGTACTTC.

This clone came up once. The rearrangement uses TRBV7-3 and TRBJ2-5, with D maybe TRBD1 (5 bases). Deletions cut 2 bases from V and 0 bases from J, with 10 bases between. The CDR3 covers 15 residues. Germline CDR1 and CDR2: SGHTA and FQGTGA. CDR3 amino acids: CASSLDSWYQETQYF. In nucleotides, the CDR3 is TGTGCCAGCAGCTTAGACAGCTGGTACCAAGAGACCCAGTACTTC.

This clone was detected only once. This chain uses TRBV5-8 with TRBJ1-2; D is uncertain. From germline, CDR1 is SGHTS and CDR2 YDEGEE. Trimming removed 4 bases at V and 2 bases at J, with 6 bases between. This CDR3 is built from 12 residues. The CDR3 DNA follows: TGTGCCAGCAGCCCTTCAAACTATGGCTACACCTTC. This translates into CASSPSNYGYTF.

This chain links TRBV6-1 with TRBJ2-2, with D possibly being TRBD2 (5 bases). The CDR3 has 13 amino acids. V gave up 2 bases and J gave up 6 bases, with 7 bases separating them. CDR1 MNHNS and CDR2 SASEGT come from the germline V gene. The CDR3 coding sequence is TGTGCCAGCAGTGAAACCGGGGCCGGGGAGCTGTTTTTT. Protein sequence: CASSETGAGELFF.

The DNA of the CDR3 is TGTGCCAGCAGTTCGACGGGACTAGCGGGGGGAGATACGCAGTATTTT. Its protein is CASSSTGLAGGDTQYF. This rearrangement joins TRBV6-6 to TRBJ2-3; 15 bases are a match to TRBD2. In germline, CDR1 is MNHNY, CDR2 SVGAGI (reference sequence). J was trimmed by 5 bases and V by 4 bases; bases with no gene match: 4. The CDR3 has 16 amino acids.

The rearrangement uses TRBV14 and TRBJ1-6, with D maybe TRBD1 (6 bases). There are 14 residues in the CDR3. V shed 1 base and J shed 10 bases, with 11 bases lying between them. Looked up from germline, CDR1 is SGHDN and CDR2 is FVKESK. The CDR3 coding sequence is TGTGCCAGCAGCCAAGCAGGGGTCGGGTCACCCCTCCACTTT. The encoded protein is CASSQAGVGSPLHF. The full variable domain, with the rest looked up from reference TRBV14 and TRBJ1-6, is EAGVTQFPSHSVIEKGQTVTLRCDPISGHDNLYWYRRVMGKEIKFLLHFVKESKQDESGMPNNRFLAERTGGTYSTLKVQPAELEDSGVYFCASSQAGVGSPLHFGNGTRLTVT.

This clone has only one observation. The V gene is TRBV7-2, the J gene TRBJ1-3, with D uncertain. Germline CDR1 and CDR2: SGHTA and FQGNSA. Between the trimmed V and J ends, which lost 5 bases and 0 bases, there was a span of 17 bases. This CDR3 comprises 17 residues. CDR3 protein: CASSLRTAQSSGNTIYF. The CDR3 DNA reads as TGTGCCAGCAGCCTCAGGACGGCACAGAGCTCTGGAAACACCATATATTTT. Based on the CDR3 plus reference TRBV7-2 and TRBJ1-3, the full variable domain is GAGVSQSPSNKVTEKGKDVELRCDPISGHTALYWYRQSLGQGLEFLIYFQGNSAPDKSGLPSDRFSAERTGGSVSTLTIQRTQQEDSAVYLCASSLRTAQSSGNTIYFGEGSWLTVV.

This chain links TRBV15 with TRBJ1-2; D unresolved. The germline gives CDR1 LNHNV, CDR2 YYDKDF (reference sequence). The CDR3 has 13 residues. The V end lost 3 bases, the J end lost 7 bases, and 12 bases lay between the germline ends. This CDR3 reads CATSREQYSGYTF. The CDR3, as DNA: TGTGCCACCAGCAGGGAACAGTACTCTGGCTACACCTTC.

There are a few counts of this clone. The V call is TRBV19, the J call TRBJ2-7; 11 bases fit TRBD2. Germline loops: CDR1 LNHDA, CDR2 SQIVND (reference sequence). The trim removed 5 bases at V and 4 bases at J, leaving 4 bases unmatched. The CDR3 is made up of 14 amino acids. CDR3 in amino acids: CASSVTSGSYEQYF. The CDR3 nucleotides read TGTGCCAGTAGTGTTACTAGCGGGAGTTACGAGCAGTACTTC. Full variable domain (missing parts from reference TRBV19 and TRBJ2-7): DGGITQSPKYLFRKEGQNVTLSCEQNLNHDAMYWYRQDPGQGLRLIYYSQIVNDFQKGDIAEGYSVSREKKESFPLTVTSAQKNPTAFYLCASSVTSGSYEQYFGPGTRLTVT.

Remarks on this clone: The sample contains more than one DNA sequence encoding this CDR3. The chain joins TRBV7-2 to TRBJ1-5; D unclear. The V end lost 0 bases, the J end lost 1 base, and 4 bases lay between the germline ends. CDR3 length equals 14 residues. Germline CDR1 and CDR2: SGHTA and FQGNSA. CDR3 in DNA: TGTGCCAGCAGCTTAGCAGGAAGCAATCAGCCCCAGCATTTT. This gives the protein CASSLAGSNQPQHF.

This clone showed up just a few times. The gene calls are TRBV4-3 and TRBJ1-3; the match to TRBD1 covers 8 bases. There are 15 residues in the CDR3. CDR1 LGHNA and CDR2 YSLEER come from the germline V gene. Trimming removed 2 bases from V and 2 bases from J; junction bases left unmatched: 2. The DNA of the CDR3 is TGCGCCAGCAGCCAACAGACAGGGGCTGGAAACACCATATATTTT. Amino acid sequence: CASSQQTGAGNTIYF.

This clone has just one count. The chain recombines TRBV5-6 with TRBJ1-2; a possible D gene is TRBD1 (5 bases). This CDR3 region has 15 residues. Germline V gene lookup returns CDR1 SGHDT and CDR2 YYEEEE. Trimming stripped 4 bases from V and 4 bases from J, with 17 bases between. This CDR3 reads CASSDSRAAGYGYTF. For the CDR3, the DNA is TGTGCCAGCAGCGACTCCAGGGCAGCCGGCTATGGCTACACCTTC.

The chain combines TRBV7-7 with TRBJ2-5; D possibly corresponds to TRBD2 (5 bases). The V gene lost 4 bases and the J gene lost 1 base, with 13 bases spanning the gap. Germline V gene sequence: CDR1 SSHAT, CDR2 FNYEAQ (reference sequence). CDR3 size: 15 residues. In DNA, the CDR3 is TGTGCCAGCAGCTCCGGGATGGGCCGCCAAGAGACCCAGTACTTC. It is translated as CASSSGMGRQETQYF. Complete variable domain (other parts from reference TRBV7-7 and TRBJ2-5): GAGVSQSPRYKVTKRGQDVTLRCDPISSHATLYWYQQALGQGPEFLTYFNYEAQPDKSGLPSDRFSAERPEGSISTLTIQRTEQRDSAMYRCASSSGMGRQETQYFGPGTRLLVL.

The CDR3 DNA sequence: TGTGCCAGCCTACCCGGGACAGGGGGTCGCACCGGGGAGCTGTTTTTT. Translated: CASLPGTGGRTGELFF. The V call is TRBV7-9, the J call TRBJ2-2; 11 bases fit TRBD1. Germline CDR1 and CDR2: SEHNR and FQNEAQ (reference sequence). This CDR3 has 16 residues. Germline trimming cut 8 bases from V and 4 bases from J; bases unmatched to any gene: 9.

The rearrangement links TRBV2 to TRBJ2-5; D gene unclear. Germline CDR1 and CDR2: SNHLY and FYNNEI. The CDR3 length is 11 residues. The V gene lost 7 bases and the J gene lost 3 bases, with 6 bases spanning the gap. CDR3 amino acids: CASKQEETQYF. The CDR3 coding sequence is TGTGCCAGCAAACAAGAAGAGACCCAGTACTTC.

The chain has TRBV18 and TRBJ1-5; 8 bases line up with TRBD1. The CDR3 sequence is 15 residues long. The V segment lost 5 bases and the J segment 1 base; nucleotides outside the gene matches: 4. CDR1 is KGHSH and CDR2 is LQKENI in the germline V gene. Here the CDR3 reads CASSLNRGSNQPQHF. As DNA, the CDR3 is TGTGCCAGCTCATTGAACAGGGGGAGCAATCAGCCCCAGCATTTT.

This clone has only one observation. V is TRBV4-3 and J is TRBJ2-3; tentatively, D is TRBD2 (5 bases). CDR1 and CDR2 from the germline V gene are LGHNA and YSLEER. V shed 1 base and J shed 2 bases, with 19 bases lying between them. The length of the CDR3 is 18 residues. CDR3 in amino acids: CASSQGALLDLVTDTQYF. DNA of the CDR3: TGCGCCAGCAGCCAAGGTGCCCTACTGGACTTAGTCACAGATACGCAGTATTTT.

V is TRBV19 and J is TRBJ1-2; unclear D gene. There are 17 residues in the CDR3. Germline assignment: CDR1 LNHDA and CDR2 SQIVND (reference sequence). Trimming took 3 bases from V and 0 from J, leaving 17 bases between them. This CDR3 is CASSIRAAATANYGYTF. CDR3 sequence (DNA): TGTGCCAGTAGTATTAGGGCGGCAGCTACGGCTAACTATGGCTACACCTTC.

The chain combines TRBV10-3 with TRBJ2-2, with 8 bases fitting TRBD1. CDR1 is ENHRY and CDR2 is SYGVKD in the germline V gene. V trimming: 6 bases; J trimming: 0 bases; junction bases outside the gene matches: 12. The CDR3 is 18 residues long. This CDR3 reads CAIRISGTGTANTGELFF. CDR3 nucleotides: TGTGCCATCAGGATCTCCGGGACAGGAACCGCGAACACCGGGGAGCTGTTTTTT.

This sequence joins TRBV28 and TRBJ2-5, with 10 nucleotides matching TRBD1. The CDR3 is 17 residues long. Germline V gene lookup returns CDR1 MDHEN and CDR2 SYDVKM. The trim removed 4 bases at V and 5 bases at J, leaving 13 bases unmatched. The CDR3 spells CASSSSRDRGGRETQYF. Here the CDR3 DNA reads TGTGCCAGCAGTTCGTCCCGGGACAGGGGCGGTCGGGAGACCCAGTACTTC.

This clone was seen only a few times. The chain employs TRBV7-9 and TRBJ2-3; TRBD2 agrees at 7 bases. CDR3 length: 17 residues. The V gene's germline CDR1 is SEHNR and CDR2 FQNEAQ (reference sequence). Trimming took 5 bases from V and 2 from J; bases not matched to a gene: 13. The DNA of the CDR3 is TGTGCCAGCAGCCCCAGACTGACTAGCCCCTACACAGATACGCAGTATTTT. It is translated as CASSPRLTSPYTDTQYF.

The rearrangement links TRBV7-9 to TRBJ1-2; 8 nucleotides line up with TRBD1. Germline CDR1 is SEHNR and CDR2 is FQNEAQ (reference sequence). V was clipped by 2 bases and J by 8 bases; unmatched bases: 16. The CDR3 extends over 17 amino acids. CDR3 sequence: CASSLTLTLTGGEGYTF. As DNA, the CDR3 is TGTGCCAGCAGCTTAACCCTTACTTTAACAGGGGGAGAAGGCTACACCTTC.